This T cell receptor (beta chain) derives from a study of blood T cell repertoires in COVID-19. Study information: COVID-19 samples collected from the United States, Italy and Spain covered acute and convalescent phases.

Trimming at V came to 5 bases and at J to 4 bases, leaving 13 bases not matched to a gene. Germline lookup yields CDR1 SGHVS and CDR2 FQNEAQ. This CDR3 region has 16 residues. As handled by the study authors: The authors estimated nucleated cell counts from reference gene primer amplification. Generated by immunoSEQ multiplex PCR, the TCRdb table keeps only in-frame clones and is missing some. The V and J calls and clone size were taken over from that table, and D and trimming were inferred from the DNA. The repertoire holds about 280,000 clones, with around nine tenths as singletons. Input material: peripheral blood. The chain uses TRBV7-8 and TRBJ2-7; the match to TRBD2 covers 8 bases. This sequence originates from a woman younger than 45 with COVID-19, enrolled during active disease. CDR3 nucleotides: TGTGCCAGCAGCACTCCGCCGGCTAGCGGGCTATACGAGCAGTACTTC. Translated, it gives CASSTPPASGLYEQYF.